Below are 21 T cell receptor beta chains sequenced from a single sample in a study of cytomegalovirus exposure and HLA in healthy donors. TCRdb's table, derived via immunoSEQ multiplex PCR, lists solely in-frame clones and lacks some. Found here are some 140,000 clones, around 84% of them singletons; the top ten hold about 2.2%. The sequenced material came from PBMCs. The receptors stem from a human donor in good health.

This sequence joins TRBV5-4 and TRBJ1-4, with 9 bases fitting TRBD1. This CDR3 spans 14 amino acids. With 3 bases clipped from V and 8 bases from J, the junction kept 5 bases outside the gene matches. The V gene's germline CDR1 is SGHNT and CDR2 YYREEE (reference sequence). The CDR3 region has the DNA TGTGCCAGCAGCTCCGGGACAGGGAGCGAAAAACTGTTTTTT. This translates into CASSSGTGSEKLFF.

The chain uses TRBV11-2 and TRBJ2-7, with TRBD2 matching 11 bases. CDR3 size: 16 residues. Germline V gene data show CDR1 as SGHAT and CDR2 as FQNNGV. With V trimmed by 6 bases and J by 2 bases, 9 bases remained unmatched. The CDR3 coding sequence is TGTGCCAGCAGTTCATGGGTTAGCGGGAGGGCCTACGAGCAGTACTTC. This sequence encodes CASSSWVSGRAYEQYF.

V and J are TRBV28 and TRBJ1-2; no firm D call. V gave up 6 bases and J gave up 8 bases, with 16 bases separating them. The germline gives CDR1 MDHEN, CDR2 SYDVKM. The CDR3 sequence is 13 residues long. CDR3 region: CASRVVVSGGYTF. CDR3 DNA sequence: TGTGCCAGCAGAGTGGTAGTATCGGGAGGCTACACCTTC.

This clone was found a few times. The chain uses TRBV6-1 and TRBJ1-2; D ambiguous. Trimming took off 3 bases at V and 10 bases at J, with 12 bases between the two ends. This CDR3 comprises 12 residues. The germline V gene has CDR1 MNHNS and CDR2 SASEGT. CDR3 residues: CASSDRGGHYTF. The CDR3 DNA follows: TGTGCCAGCAGTGATAGAGGTGGCCACTACACCTTC.

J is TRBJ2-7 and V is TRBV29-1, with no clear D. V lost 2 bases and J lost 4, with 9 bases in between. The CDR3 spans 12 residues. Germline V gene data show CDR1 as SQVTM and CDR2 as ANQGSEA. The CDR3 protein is CSVESQDYEQYF. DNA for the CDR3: TGCAGCGTTGAAAGCCAGGATTACGAGCAGTACTTC.

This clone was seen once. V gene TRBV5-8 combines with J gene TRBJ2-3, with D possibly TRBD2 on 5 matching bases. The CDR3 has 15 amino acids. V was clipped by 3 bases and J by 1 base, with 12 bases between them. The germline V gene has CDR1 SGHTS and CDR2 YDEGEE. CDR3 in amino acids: CASSWGWRGTDTQYF. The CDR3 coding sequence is TGTGCCAGCAGCTGGGGTTGGCGGGGCACAGATACGCAGTATTTT.

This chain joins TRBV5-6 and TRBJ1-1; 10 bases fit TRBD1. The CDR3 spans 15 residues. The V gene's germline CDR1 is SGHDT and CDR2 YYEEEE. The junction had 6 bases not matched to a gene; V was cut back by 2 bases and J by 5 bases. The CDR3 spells CASSFGTGVGTEAFF. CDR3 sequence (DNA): TGTGCCAGCAGCTTCGGGACAGGGGTAGGAACTGAAGCTTTCTTT.

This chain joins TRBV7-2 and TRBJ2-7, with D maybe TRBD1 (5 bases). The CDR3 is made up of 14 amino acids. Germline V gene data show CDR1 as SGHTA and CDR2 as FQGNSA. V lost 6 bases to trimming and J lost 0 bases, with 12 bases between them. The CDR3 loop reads CASRSRASSYEQYF. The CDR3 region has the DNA TGTGCCAGCAGATCCAGGGCTAGCTCCTACGAGCAGTACTTC.

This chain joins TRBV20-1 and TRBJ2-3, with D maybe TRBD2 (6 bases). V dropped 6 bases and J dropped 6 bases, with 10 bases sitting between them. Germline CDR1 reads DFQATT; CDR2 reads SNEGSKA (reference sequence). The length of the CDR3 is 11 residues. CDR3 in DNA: TGCAGTGCGGAACGGGAGGATACGCAGTATTTT. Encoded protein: CSAEREDTQYF.

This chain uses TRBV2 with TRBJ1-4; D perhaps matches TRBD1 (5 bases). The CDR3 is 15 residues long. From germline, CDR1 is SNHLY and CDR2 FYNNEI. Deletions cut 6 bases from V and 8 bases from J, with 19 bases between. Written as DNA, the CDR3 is TGTGCCAGCAGATTCCGACAGACCGCTCAGGAAAAACTGTTTTTT. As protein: CASRFRQTAQEKLFF.

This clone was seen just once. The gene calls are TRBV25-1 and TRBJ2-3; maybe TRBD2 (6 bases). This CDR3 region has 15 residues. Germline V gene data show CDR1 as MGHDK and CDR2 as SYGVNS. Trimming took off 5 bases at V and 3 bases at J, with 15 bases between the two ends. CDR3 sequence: CASSFAGRETDTQYF. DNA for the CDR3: TGTGCCAGCAGTTTTGCGGGAAGGGAGACAGATACGCAGTATTTT.

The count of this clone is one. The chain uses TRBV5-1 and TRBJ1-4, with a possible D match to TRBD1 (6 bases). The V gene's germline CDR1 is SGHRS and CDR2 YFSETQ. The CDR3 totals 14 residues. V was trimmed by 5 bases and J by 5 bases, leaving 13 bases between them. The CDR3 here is CASSPTGLNEKLFF. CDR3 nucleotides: TGCGCCAGCAGTCCGACAGGTTTAAATGAAAAACTGTTTTTT.

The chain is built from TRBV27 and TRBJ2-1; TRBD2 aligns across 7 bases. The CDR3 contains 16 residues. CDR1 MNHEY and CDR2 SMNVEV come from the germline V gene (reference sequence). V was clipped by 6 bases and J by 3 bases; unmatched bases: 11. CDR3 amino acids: CASSTSGGRVYNEQFF. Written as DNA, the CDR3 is TGTGCCAGCAGCACTAGTGGCGGGAGAGTCTACAATGAGCAGTTCTTC.

The CDR3 reads CASRKPGQGRSEQYF. The CDR3 DNA follows: TGTGCCAGCCGTAAACCGGGACAGGGTAGGAGCGAGCAGTACTTC. The genes are TRBV6-6 and TRBJ2-7; 9 bases agree with TRBD1. The CDR3 totals 15 residues. With 8 bases clipped from V and 6 bases from J, the junction kept 14 bases outside the gene matches. From germline, CDR1 is MNHNY and CDR2 SVGAGI (reference sequence).

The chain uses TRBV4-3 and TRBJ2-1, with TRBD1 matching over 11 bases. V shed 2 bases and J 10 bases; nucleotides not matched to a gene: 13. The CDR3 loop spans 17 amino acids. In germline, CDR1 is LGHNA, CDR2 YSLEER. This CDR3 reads CASSQPGHGQGAEEQFF. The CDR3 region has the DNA TGCGCCAGCAGCCAACCGGGTCATGGACAGGGGGCAGAGGAGCAGTTCTTC.

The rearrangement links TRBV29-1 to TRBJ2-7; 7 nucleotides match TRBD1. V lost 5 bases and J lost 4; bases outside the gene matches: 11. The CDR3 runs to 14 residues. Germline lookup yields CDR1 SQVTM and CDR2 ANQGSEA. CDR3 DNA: TGCAGCGTTACCCCCGACAGGGATTGGTACGAGCAGTACTTC. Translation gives CSVTPDRDWYEQYF.

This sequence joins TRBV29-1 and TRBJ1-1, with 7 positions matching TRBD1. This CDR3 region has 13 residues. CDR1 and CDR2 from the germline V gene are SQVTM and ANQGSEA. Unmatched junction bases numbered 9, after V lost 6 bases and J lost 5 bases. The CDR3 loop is CSVLMTGRTEAFF. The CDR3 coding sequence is TGCAGCGTCCTAATGACAGGGCGGACTGAAGCTTTCTTT.

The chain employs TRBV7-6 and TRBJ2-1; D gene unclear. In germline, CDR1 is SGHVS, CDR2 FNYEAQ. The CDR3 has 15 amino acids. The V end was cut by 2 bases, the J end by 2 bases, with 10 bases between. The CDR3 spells CASSLNGGAYNEQFF. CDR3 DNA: TGTGCCAGCAGCTTAAATGGCGGCGCCTACAATGAGCAGTTCTTC.

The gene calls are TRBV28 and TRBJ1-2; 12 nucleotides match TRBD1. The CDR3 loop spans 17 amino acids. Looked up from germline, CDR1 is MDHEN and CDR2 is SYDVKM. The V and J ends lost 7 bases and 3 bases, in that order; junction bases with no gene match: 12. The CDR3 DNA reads TGTGCCAGCACCCCCTCCCAGGGACAGGGGGCTTACTATGGCTACACCTTC. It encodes CASTPSQGQGAYYGYTF.

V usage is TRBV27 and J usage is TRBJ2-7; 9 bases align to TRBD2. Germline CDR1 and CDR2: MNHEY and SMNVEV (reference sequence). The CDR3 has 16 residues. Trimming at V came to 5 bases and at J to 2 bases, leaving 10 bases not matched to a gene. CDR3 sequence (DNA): TGTGCCAGCAGTGACATGACTAGCGGCTTCCCCTACGAGCAGTACTTC. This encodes CASSDMTSGFPYEQYF.

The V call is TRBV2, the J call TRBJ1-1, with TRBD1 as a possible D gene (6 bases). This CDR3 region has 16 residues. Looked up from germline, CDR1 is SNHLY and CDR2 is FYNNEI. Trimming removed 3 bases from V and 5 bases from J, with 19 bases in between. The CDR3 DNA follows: TGTGCCAGCAGTGATCGACAGGCGAAATTGGGGACTGAAGCTTTCTTT. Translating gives CASSDRQAKLGTEAFF. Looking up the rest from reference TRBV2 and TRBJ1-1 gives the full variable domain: EPEVTQTPSHQVTQMGQEVILRCVPISNHLYFYWYRQILGQKVEFLVSFYNNEISEKSEIFDDQFSVERPDGSNFTLKIRSTKLEDSAMYFCASSDRQAKLGTEAFFGQGTRLTVV.